Listed below are T cell receptor beta chains from one sample, sequenced in a study of T cell changes during pregnancy in multiple sclerosis. Some clones are missing from TCRdb's copy, which holds only in-frame ones; the method was immunoSEQ multiplex PCR. The sample shows tens of thousands of clones, 92% of them seen only once. The sample consisted of CD4+ T cells from peripheral blood mononuclear cells, taken after pregnancy. All receptors come from a female donor in good health, enrolled as a control in a pregnancy study. CDR3s include the opening cysteine and the closing phenylalanine or tryptophan. The order of the fields is V gene, clone size, D gene, J gene, CDR3 DNA, CDR3 protein. The D gene is left open where the match is weak. Only part of the rows carry a size: once, few, many, or a class if the clone is expanded.

>TRBV9|.|TRBD2|TRBJ2-3
TGTGCCAGCAGCGCCACTAGCGGGGTGTCAGCGGATTTT
CASSATSGVSADF
>TRBV9|.|.|TRBJ1-3
TGTGCCAGCAGCGCAGAGGACAGCGGAAACACCATATATTTT
CASSAEDSGNTIYF
>TRBV6-6|.|.|TRBJ2-5
TGTGCCAGCAGTTACGGCTGGGAGACCCAGTACTTC
CASSYGWETQYF
>TRBV28|once|.|TRBJ2-1
TGTGCCACCGGGAATGAAAACCACAATGAGCAGTTCTTC
CATGNENHNEQFF
>TRBV18|once|TRBD2|TRBJ2-7
TGTGCCAGCTCATCTAGCGGGGGGTCCGGCTACGAGCAGTACTTC
CASSSSGGSGYEQYF
>TRBV19|.|.|TRBJ1-5
TGTGCCAGTAGTTACGGGGACTTGAGCAATCAGCCCCAGCATTTT
CASSYGDLSNQPQHF
>TRBV5-4|once|.|TRBJ1-1
TGTGCCAGCGCCACCCGGCTAGGGGAGGGGAACACTGAAGCTTTCTTT
CASATRLGEGNTEAFF
>TRBV21-1|.|.|TRBJ1-1
TGTGCCAGCAGTAAGACAGGGTTGAACACTGAAGCTTTCTTT
CASSKTGLNTEAFF
>TRBV6-5|.|TRBD1|TRBJ1-2
TGTGCCAGCAGCTGGACAGGGGGGGATCACTATGGCTACACCTTC
CASSWTGGDHYGYTF
>TRBV7-2|.|.|TRBJ1-6
TGTGCCAGCAGCTTAAGGATGGGGGGTAATTCACCCCTCCACTTT
CASSLRMGGNSPLHF
>TRBV4-3|.|.|TRBJ1-2
TGCGCCAGCAGCCAGAGGGGGGGATATGGCTACACCTTC
CASSQRGGYGYTF
>TRBV4-2|.|.|TRBJ2-6
TGTGCCAGCAGCCAAGACCAGGGCTCTGGGGCCAACGTCCTGACTTTC
CASSQDQGSGANVLTF
>TRBV5-1|.|TRBD2|TRBJ2-5
TGCGCCAGCAGCTTTTTAGCGGGGGCCCGAGGGGAGACCCAGTACTTC
CASSFLAGARGETQYF
>TRBV18|.|TRBD2|TRBJ2-7
TGTGCCAGCTCACCCAGCGGGGCTACCTACGAGCAGTACTTC
CASSPSGATYEQYF
>TRBV7-8|.|.|TRBJ1-1
TGTGCCAGCTCCCGGGGTAGGAACACTGAAGCTTTCTTT
CASSRGRNTEAFF
>TRBV5-6|.|.|TRBJ1-5
TGTGCCAGCAGCTCAGGACTCAGCAATCAGCCCCAGCATTTT
CASSSGLSNQPQHF
>TRBV28|.|TRBD2|TRBJ2-5
TGTGCCAGCAGTCAGGCGGGGGGCCAAGAGACCCAGTACTTC
CASSQAGGQETQYF
>TRBV5-4|.|.|TRBJ2-7
TGTGCCAGCACTTCGATCCAGGGTGGGGTGCAGTACTTC
CASTSIQGGVQYF
>TRBV9|.|.|TRBJ1-6
TGTGCCAGCAGCCTCCAGGGTTCAGTGGGATCACCCCTCCACTTT
CASSLQGSVGSPLHF
>TRBV19|.|.|TRBJ2-3
TGTGCCAGTAGTGTCAGGGGTGCAGATACGCAGTATTTT
CASSVRGADTQYF
>TRBV2|.|TRBD2|TRBJ2-2
TGTGCCAGCAGAGGACTAGCCTCTACCGGGGAGCTGTTTTTT
CASRGLASTGELFF
>TRBV6-5|.|.|TRBJ1-1
TGTGCCAGCAGCCAGGGTCCCTTCGGAGAAGCTTTCTTT
CASSQGPFGEAFF
>TRBV18|.|TRBD2|TRBJ2-1
TGTGCCAGCTCACTGGGACTAAATGATGAGCAGTTCTTC
CASSLGLNDEQFF
>TRBV7-3|.|TRBD1|TRBJ2-1
TGTGCCAGCAGCCTACTTGGACAGGGGGGGAATGAGCAGTTCTTC
CASSLLGQGGNEQFF
>TRBV10-3|.|.|TRBJ2-7
TGTGCCATCAGTCCGTCCTCCTACGAGCAGTACTTC
CAISPSSYEQYF
>TRBV18|.|.|TRBJ2-2
TGTGCCAGCTCAGACAGGAGGAACACCGGGGAGCTGTTTTTT
CASSDRRNTGELFF
>TRBV7-2|.|TRBD2|TRBJ2-7
TGTGCCAGCAGCTTATCTTCGGGAGGGTCCTACGAGCAGTACTTC
CASSLSSGGSYEQYF